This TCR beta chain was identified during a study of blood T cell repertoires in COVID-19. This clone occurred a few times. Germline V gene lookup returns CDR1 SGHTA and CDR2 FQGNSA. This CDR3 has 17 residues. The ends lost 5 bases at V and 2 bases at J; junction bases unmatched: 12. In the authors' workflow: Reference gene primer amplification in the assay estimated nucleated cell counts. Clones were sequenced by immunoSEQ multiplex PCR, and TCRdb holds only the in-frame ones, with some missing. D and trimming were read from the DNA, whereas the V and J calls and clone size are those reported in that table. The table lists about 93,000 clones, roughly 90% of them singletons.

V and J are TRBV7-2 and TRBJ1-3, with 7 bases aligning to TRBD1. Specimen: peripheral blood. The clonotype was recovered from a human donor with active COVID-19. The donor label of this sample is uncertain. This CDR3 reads CASSPTGTALAGNTIYF. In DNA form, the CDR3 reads TGTGCCAGCAGCCCCACTGGGACAGCTCTTGCTGGAAACACCATATATTTT.